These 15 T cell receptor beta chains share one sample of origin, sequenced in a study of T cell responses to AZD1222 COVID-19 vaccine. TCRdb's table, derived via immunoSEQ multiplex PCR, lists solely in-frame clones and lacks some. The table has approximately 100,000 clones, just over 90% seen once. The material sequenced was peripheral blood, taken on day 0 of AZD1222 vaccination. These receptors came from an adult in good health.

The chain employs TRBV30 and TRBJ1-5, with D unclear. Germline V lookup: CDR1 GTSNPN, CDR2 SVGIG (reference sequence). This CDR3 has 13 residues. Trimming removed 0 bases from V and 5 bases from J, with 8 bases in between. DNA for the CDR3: TGTGCCTGGAGTGTAGGTACGGATCAGCCCCAGCATTTT. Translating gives CAWSVGTDQPQHF. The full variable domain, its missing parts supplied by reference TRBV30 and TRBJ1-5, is SQTIHQWPATLVQPVGSPLSLECTVEGTSNPNLYWYRQAAGRGLQLLFYSVGIGQISSEVPQNLSASRPQDRQFILSSKKLLLSDSGFYLCAWSVGTDQPQHFGDGTRLSIL.

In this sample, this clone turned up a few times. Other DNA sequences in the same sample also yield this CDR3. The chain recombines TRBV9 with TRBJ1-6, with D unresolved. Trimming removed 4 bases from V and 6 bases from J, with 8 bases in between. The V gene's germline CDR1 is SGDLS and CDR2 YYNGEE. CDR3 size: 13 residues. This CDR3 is CASSPEVNSPLHF. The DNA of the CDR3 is TGTGCCAGCAGCCCGGAGGTTAATTCACCCCTCCACTTT.

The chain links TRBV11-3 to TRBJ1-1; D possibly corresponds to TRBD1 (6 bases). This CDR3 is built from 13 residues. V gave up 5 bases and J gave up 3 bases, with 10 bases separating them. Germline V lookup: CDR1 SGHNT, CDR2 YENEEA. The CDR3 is CASSPRTDTEAFF. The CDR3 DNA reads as TGTGCCAGCAGCCCCCGGACAGACACTGAAGCTTTCTTT.

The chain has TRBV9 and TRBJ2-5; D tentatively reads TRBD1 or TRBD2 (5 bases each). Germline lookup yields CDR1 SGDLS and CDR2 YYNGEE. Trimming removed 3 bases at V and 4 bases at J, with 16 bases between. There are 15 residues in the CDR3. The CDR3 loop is CASSEGSAGRETQYF. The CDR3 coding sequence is TGTGCCAGCAGCGAGGGGAGTGCTGGGAGAGAGACCCAGTACTTC.

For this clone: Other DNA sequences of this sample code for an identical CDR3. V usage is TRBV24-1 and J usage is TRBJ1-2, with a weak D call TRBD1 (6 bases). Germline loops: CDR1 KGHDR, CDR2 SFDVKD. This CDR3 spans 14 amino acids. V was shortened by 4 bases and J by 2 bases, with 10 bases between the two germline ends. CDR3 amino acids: CATSDPTGNYGYTF. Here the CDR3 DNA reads TGTGCCACCAGTGACCCAACAGGGAACTATGGCTACACCTTC.

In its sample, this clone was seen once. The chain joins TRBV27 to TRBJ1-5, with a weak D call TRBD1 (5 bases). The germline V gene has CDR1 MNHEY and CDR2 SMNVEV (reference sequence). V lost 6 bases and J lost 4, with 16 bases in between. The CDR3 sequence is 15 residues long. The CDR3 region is CASSIGEGGNQPQHF. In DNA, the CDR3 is TGTGCCAGCAGCATAGGGGAGGGAGGGAATCAGCCCCAGCATTTT.

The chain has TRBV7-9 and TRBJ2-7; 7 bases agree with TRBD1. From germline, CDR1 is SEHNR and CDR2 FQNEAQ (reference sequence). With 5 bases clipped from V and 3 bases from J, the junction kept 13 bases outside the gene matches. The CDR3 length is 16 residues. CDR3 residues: CASSAKPTGNLYEQYF. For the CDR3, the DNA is TGTGCCAGCAGCGCAAAACCGACAGGGAATCTCTACGAGCAGTACTTC.

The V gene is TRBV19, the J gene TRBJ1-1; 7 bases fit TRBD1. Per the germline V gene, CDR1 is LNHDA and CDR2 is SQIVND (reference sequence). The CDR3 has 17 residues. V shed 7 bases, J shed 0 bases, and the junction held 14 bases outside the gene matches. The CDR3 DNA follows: TGTGCCAGTACCAACCCGCCAGGGGGACATGTGAACACTGAAGCTTTCTTT. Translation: CASTNPPGGHVNTEAFF.

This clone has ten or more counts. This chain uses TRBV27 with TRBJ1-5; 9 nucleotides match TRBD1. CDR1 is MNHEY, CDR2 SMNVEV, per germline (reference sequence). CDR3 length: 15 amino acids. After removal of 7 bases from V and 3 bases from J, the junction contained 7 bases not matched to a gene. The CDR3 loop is CASKLGQGPNQPQHF. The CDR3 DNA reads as TGTGCCAGCAAATTGGGACAGGGTCCCAATCAGCCCCAGCATTTT.

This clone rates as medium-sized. CDR3 nucleotide sequence: TGTGCCAGCAGCGGCGCAAGTACTAATTCACCCCTCCACTTT. Encoded protein: CASSGASTNSPLHF. The V and J genes are TRBV14 and TRBJ1-6; D is uncertain. The CDR3 consists of 14 residues. Looked up from germline, CDR1 is SGHDN and CDR2 is FVKESK. Trimming took 5 bases from V and 6 from J, leaving 11 bases between them.

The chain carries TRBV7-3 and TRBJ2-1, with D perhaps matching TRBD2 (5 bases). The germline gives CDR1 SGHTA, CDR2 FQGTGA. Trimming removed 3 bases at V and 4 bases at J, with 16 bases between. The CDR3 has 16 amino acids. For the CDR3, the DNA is TGTGCCAGCAGCTTGAACGGGGTGGTCCTGTACAATGAGCAGTTCTTC. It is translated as CASSLNGVVLYNEQFF.

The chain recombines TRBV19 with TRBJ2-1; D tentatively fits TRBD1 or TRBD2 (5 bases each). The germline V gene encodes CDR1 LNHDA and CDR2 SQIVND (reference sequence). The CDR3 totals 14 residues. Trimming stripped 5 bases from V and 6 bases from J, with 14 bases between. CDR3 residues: CASSGGQRSNEQFF. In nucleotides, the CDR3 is TGTGCCAGTAGTGGAGGACAACGGTCCAATGAGCAGTTCTTC.

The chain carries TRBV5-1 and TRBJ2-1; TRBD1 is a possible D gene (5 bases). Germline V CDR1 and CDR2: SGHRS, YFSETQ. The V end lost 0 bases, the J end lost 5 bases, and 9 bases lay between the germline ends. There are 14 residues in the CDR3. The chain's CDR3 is CASSLGRGNNEQFF. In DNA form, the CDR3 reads TGCGCCAGCAGCTTGGGTAGGGGAAACAATGAGCAGTTCTTC.

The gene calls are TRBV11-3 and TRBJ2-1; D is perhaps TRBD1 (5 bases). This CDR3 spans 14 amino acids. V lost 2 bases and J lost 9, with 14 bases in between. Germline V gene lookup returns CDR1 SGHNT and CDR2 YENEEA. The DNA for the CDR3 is TGTGCCAGCAGCTTAACTCTGGGTCAGGGTGAGCAGTTCTTC. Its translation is CASSLTLGQGEQFF.

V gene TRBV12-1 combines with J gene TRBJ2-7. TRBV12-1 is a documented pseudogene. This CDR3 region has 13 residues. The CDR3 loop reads CASSFAPAAEQYF. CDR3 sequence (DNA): TGTGCCAGCAGCTTTGCCCCGGCAGCCGAGCAGTACTTC.